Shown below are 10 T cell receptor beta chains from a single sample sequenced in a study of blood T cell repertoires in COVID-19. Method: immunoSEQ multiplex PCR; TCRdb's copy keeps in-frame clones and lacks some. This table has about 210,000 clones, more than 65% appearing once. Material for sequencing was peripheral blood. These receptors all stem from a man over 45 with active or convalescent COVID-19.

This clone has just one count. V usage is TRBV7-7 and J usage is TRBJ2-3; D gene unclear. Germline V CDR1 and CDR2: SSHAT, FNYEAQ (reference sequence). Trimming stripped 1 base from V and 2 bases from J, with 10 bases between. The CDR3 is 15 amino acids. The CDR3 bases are TGTGCCAGCAGCTTAGGACTGGGTCCCACAGATACGCAGTATTTT. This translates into CASSLGLGPTDTQYF.

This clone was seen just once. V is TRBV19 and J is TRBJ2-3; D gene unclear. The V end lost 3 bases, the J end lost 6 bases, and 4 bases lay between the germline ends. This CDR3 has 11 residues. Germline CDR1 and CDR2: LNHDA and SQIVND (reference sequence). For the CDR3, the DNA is TGTGCCAGTAGTATCGGTGATACGCAGTATTTT. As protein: CASSIGDTQYF.

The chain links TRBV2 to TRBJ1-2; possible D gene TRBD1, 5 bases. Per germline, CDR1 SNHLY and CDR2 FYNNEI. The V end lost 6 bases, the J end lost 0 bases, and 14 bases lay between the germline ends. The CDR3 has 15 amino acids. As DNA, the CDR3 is TGTGCCAGCAGGAACACCAGGGATGCTAACTATGGCTACACCTTC. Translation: CASRNTRDANYGYTF.

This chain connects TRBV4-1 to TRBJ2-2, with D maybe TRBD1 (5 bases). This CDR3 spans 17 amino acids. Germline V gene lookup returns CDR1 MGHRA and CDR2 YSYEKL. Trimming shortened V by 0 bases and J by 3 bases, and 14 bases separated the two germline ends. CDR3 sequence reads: CASSQDRQLLHTGELFF. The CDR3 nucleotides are TGCGCCAGCAGCCAAGATCGACAGCTCCTCCACACCGGGGAGCTGTTTTTT.

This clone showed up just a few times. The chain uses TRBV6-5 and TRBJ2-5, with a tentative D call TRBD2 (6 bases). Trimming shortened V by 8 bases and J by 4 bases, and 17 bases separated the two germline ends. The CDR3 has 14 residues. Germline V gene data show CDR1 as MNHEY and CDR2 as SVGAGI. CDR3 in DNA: TGTGCCAGCGGAGGGACGGGGAAGAGAGAGACCCAGTACTTC. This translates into CASGGTGKRETQYF.

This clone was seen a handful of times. CDR3 sequence: CASSLQGWGNTIYF. The CDR3 DNA sequence: TGTGCCAGCAGCTTACAGGGCTGGGGAAACACCATATATTTT. This chain uses TRBV7-8 with TRBJ1-3; D perhaps matches TRBD1 (5 bases). The CDR3 loop spans 14 amino acids. V was shortened by 2 bases and J by 4 bases, with 9 bases between the two germline ends. Per germline, CDR1 SGHVS and CDR2 FQNEAQ.

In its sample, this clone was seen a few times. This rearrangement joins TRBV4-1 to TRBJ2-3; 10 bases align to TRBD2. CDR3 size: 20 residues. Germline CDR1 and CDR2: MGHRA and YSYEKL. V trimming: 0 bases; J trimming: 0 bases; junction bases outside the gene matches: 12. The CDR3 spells CASSQEGTSGVISSTDTQYF. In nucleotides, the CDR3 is TGCGCCAGCAGCCAAGAGGGAACTAGCGGGGTCATATCTAGCACAGATACGCAGTATTTT.

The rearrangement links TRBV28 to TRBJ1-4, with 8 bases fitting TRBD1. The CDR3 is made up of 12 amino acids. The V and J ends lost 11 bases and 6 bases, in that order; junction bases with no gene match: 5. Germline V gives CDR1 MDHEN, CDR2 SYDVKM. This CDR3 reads CAPGRGHEKLFF. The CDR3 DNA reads TGTGCCCCTGGCAGGGGGCATGAAAAACTGTTTTTT.

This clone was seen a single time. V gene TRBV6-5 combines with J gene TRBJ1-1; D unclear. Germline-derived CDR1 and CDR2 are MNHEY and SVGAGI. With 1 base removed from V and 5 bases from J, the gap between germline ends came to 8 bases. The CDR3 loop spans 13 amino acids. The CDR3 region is CASSYFPGTEAFF. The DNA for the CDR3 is TGTGCCAGCAGTTACTTCCCGGGAACTGAAGCTTTCTTT.

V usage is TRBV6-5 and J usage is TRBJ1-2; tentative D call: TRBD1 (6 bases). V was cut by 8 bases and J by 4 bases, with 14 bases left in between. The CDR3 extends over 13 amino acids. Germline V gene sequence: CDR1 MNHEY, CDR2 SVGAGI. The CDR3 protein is CASAKRGGYGYTF. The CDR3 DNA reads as TGTGCCAGCGCAAAGAGGGGGGGCTATGGCTACACCTTC.